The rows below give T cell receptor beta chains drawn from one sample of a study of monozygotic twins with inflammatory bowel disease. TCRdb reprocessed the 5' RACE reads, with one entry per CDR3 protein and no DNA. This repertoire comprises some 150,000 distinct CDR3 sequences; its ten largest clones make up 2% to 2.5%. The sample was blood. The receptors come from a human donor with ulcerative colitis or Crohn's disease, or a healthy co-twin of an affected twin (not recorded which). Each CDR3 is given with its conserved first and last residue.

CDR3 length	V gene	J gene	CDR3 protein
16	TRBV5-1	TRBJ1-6	CASSLAASSYNSPLHF
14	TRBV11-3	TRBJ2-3	CASSLDRATDTQYF
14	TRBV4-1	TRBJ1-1	CASSQRGQGPEAFF
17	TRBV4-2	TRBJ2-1	CASSQDAAGGFYNEQFF
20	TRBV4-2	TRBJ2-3	CASSPRGGTLAGINTDTQYF
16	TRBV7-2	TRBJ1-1	CASSLTGGDPNTEAFF
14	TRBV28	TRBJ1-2	CASSALGTLYGYTF
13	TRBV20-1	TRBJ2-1	CSARVRLAGDQFF
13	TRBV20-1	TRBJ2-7	CSARPTSEYDQYF
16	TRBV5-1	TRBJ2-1	CASSLGGGEGYNEQFF
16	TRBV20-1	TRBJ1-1	CSARRVGTGGNTEAFF
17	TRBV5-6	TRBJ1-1	CASSRASGAFMNTEAFF
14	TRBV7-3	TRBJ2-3	CASSSTGGVDTQYF
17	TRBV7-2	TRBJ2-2	CASSSRAYSGATGELFF
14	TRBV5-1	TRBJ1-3	CASREAVSGNTIYF
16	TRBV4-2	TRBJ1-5	CASSQDPGQTNQPQHF
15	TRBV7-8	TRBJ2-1	CASSLRDRAGSEQFF